The next 13 T cell receptor beta chains were all read from a single sample in a study of cytomegalovirus exposure and HLA in healthy donors. 60 Vbeta and 13 Jbeta primers were used in PCR. Here immunoSEQ multiplex PCR was the method, and the copy in TCRdb shows in-frame clones only, minus some. This sample's table has approximately 180,000 clones. Sequencing was performed on PBMCs. These TCRs come from a man aged 25-45 years in good health and CMV-seronegative.

This chain links TRBV15 with TRBJ1-4, with 10 bases aligning to TRBD1. J was trimmed by 7 bases and V by 8 bases; bases with no gene match: 10. The germline CDR1 and CDR2 sequences are LNHNV and YYDKDF (reference sequence). The CDR3 length is 15 residues. CDR3 in amino acids: CATGTGEKKSEKLFF. Written as DNA, the CDR3 is TGTGCCACCGGGACAGGGGAGAAGAAAAGTGAAAAACTGTTTTTT.

The V call is TRBV10-1, the J call TRBJ1-6, with a tentative D call TRBD1 (5 bases). Trimming pared 1 base from V and 10 bases from J, leaving 8 bases between. This CDR3 is built from 13 residues. The germline V gene encodes CDR1 WNHNN and CDR2 SYGVQD (reference sequence). In DNA, the CDR3 is TGCGCCAGCAGTGAGTACAGGAACTCACCCCTCCACTTT. It codes for CASSEYRNSPLHF.

The V and J genes are TRBV5-4 and TRBJ2-1, with TRBD1 matching over 7 bases. Germline loops: CDR1 SGHNT, CDR2 YYREEE (reference sequence). The CDR3 extends over 15 amino acids. V was clipped by 0 bases and J by 2 bases; unmatched bases: 2. The CDR3 DNA reads TGTGCCAGCAGCTTGGAAGACAGGGCCTACAATGAGCAGTTCTTC. Translated, it gives CASSLEDRAYNEQFF. The full variable domain, in which reference TRBV5-4 and TRBJ2-1 provide the parts outside the CDR3, is ETGVTQSPTHLIKTRGQQVTLRCSSQSGHNTVSWYQQALGQGPQFIFQYYREEENGRGNFPPRFSGLQFPNYSSELNVNALELDDSALYLCASSLEDRAYNEQFFGPGTRLTVL.

This rearrangement joins TRBV30 to TRBJ1-1; 7 bases match TRBD1. Unmatched junction bases numbered 6, after V lost 1 base and J lost 1 base. This CDR3 spans 15 amino acids. In germline, CDR1 is GTSNPN, CDR2 SVGIG (reference sequence). DNA of the CDR3: TGTGCCTGGAGTGGAGACGCAGGGGGGAACACTGAAGCTTTCTTT. It encodes CAWSGDAGGNTEAFF. Full variable domain (outside the CDR3, taken from reference TRBV30 and TRBJ1-1): SQTIHQWPATLVQPVGSPLSLECTVEGTSNPNLYWYRQAAGRGLQLLFYSVGIGQISSEVPQNLSASRPQDRQFILSSKKLLLSDSGFYLCAWSGDAGGNTEAFFGQGTRLTVV.

The rearrangement uses TRBV30 and TRBJ1-2, with 8 bases fitting TRBD1. J was trimmed by 7 bases and V by 3 bases; bases with no gene match: 10. The CDR3 runs to 14 residues. Germline lookup yields CDR1 GTSNPN and CDR2 SVGIG (reference sequence). The CDR3 here is CAWSPPDRDRGYTF. CDR3 coding DNA: TGTGCCTGGAGCCCTCCGGACAGGGATCGTGGCTACACCTTC.

The chain couples TRBV27 to TRBJ2-5, with a weak D call TRBD1 (5 bases). Germline lookup yields CDR1 MNHEY and CDR2 SMNVEV (reference sequence). This CDR3 spans 13 amino acids. The ends were cut back, 5 bases at V and 5 bases at J, with 12 bases in the middle. The CDR3 sequence is CASSSRVGETQYF. CDR3 DNA sequence: TGTGCCAGCAGTAGCAGGGTCGGGGAGACCCAGTACTTC.

The chain uses TRBV9 and TRBJ1-1; possibly TRBD1 for D (5 bases). CDR3 length: 14 amino acids. Germline V gene lookup returns CDR1 SGDLS and CDR2 YYNGEE. V lost 4 bases and J lost 10, with 20 bases in between. In nucleotides, the CDR3 is TGTGCCAGCAGCCTCCTTCCCCCAGGGCAGGGAGCTTTCTTT. This encodes CASSLLPPGQGAFF.

The gene calls are TRBV4-1 and TRBJ1-2, with D uncertain. Between the trimmed V and J ends, which lost 0 bases and 0 bases, there was a span of 5 bases. The V gene's germline CDR1 is MGHRA and CDR2 YSYEKL. The CDR3 extends over 14 amino acids. This chain's CDR3 is CASSQDGANYGYTF. For the CDR3, the DNA is TGCGCCAGCAGCCAAGACGGAGCTAACTATGGCTACACCTTC.

The rearrangement joins TRBV11-3 to TRBJ1-6; D is unclear. V was shortened by 0 bases and J by 3 bases, with 18 bases between the two germline ends. Per the germline V gene, CDR1 is SGHNT and CDR2 is YENEEA. This CDR3 contains 19 residues. The CDR3 nucleotides read TGTGCCAGCAGCTTAGATGGATGGTTGGTCGGGGTCTATAATTCACCCCTCCACTTT. This sequence encodes CASSLDGWLVGVYNSPLHF.

Comment on this clone: One end of the junction fails to match germline, which may point to a read error. The V gene is TRBV10-1, the J gene TRBJ2-1, with D possibly matching TRBD1 (6 bases). The CDR3 runs 15 residues. Germline V CDR1 and CDR2: WNHNN, SYGVQD (reference sequence). The CDR3 DNA follows: TGCGCCAGCAGCGCAACAGGGTCTTCCTCCAATGAGCAGTTCTTC. Translating gives CASSATGSSSNEQFF.

The chain has TRBV11-3 and TRBJ1-4; 7 bases align to TRBD1. Germline CDR1 and CDR2: SGHNT and YENEEA. V was pared by 4 bases and J by 6 bases, with 11 bases of the junction left unmatched. This CDR3 spans 16 amino acids. CDR3 sequence: CASSWDFRDSHEKLFF. The CDR3 DNA follows: TGTGCCAGCAGCTGGGACTTCCGGGACAGCCATGAAAAACTGTTTTTT.

The chain recombines TRBV5-1 with TRBJ1-1, with 8 bases lining up with TRBD1. V lost 4 bases, J lost 1 base, and 3 bases stayed unmatched. Germline values: CDR1 SGHRS, CDR2 YFSETQ. The CDR3 contains 14 residues. The CDR3 sequence: CASSPQGANTEAFF. In DNA, the CDR3 is TGCGCCAGCAGCCCCCAGGGGGCGAACACTGAAGCTTTCTTT.

The chain couples TRBV7-6 to TRBJ2-6; 7 positions match TRBD1. In germline, CDR1 is SGHVS, CDR2 FNYEAQ. Unmatched junction bases numbered 14, after V lost 8 bases and J lost 4 bases. The CDR3 runs to 17 residues. The CDR3 DNA follows: TGTGCCAGCGGTACCCGGACAGGTTTGCAAGGGGCCAACGTCCTGACTTTC. Amino acids: CASGTRTGLQGANVLTF.